This TCR beta chain was identified in a study of blood T cells in healthy people across ages. The table lists this clonotype with a few counts. For every donor, a draw yielded around 9.4 milliliters of peripheral blood. A second PCR of about 6 to 12 cycles used a sample-barcoded 5' primer and a J-beta primer mix. All samples gave at least 2.5 million CDR3-containing paired-end reads. Via MiXCR, TCRdb re-called the 5' RACE reads, giving one row per CDR3 protein. The table shows 450,000 to 650,000 distinct CDR3 sequences, with approximately 25% occurring only once. The CDR3 is 13 residues long. Germline CDR1 and CDR2: KGHDR and SFDVKD. V dropped 7 bases and J dropped 0 bases, with 9 bases sitting between them. This same sample was also taken into another study, of T cells of mothers and their children.

The receptor was derived from a boy younger than 18 in good health. The rearrangement uses TRBV24-1 and TRBJ2-7; D uncertain. What was sequenced was blood. The CDR3 is CATSQVGSYEQYF. In nucleotides, the CDR3 is TGTGCCACCAGCCAAGTGGGCTCCTACGAGCAGTACTTC.